What follows are 27 T cell receptor beta chains derived from one specimen sequenced in a study of tumor-infiltrating lymphocytes in localized non-small cell lung cancer. The repertoire was sequenced with immunoSEQ multiplex PCR; TCRdb's copy has only in-frame clones and lacks some. This repertoire shows roughly 15,000 clones, around 70% found once; its top ten account for around 20%. The specimen sequenced was uninvolved lung tissue not adjacent to the tumor. The source is a human donor with non-small cell lung cancer.

The V call is TRBV7-6, the J call TRBJ1-1; 9 nucleotides match TRBD1. The CDR3 has 14 amino acids. The germline V gene encodes CDR1 SGHVS and CDR2 FNYEAQ. V trimming: 5 bases; J trimming: 6 bases; junction bases outside the gene matches: 7. In DNA, the CDR3 is TGTGCCAGCAGCAGGGGACAGGGTTTGCCTGAAGCTTTCTTT. This gives the protein CASSRGQGLPEAFF.

With respect to this clone: Other nucleotide sequences in the sample specify the same CDR3. The V gene is TRBV2, the J gene TRBJ1-1, with D unresolved. V was clipped by 4 bases and J by 0 bases, with 6 bases between them. CDR3 length equals 13 residues. Germline V CDR1 and CDR2: SNHLY, FYNNEI. CDR3 sequence (DNA): TGTGCCAGCAGTGTCGGGCTGAACACTGAAGCTTTCTTT. It yields the protein CASSVGLNTEAFF.

The rearrangement joins TRBV5-1 to TRBJ1-3; possibly TRBD1 for D (5 bases). The CDR3 contains 16 residues. V shed 4 bases and J shed 0 bases, with 14 bases lying between them. The germline V gene encodes CDR1 SGHRS and CDR2 YFSETQ. The CDR3 region has the DNA TGCGCCAGCAGCCCTAAAGCCGGGGCCTCTGGAAACACCATATATTTT. Translating gives CASSPKAGASGNTIYF.

The chain has TRBV4-1 and TRBJ2-5; 7 nucleotides align to TRBD2. After removal of 1 base from V and 2 bases from J, the junction contained 7 bases not matched to a gene. The germline V gene has CDR1 MGHRA and CDR2 YSYEKL. This CDR3 contains 16 residues. The chain's CDR3 is CASSQVISGAQETQYF. In DNA, the CDR3 is TGCGCCAGCAGCCAAGTGATAAGCGGGGCTCAAGAGACCCAGTACTTC.

This clone was observed a single time. V usage is TRBV27 and J usage is TRBJ2-7, with a weak D call TRBD1 (5 bases). This CDR3 is 12 amino acids long. V lost 3 bases and J lost 8, with 11 bases in between. The germline V gene has CDR1 MNHEY and CDR2 SMNVEV (reference sequence). The CDR3 DNA is TGTGCCAGCAGTTTGGGGCAGGGAAAGCAGTACTTC. Its translation is CASSLGQGKQYF.

This clone came up once. The CDR3 DNA follows: TGCGCCAGCAGCCAAGATCTTGCCAGGGAGGGAGGCTACACCTTC. This sequence encodes CASSQDLAREGGYTF. The chain has TRBV4-3 and TRBJ1-2; possible D gene TRBD1, 5 bases. CDR3 length: 15 amino acids. Germline V lookup: CDR1 LGHNA, CDR2 YSLEER. V lost 0 bases to trimming and J lost 8 bases, with 16 bases between them.

The chain employs TRBV6-6 and TRBJ1-6; D ambiguous. The CDR3 has 13 amino acids. V shed 11 bases and J shed 10 bases, with 18 bases lying between them. Germline V CDR1 and CDR2: MNHNY, SVGAGI (reference sequence). For the CDR3, the DNA is TGTGCCGCTCCCTCCTTATTTGCGTCACCCCTCCACTTT. Translating gives CAAPSLFASPLHF.

V gene TRBV4-2 combines with J gene TRBJ2-1; D is uncertain. Trimming took off 5 bases at V and 0 bases at J, with 23 bases between the two ends. The CDR3 contains 19 residues. Germline V lookup: CDR1 LGHNA, CDR2 YNFKEQ. The CDR3 sequence: CASSKHTRRNPSSYNEQFF. The CDR3 DNA reads as TGTGCCAGCAGCAAACACACGAGACGTAACCCTAGCTCCTACAATGAGCAGTTCTTC.

The chain couples TRBV6-6 to TRBJ1-4, with D possibly matching TRBD1 (5 bases). CDR3 size: 15 residues. Germline V gives CDR1 MNHNY, CDR2 SVGAGI (reference sequence). V lost 11 bases and J lost 4, with 20 bases in between. This CDR3 is CAACRDGSNNEKLFF. The DNA of the CDR3 is TGTGCCGCCTGCAGGGACGGTTCTAATAATGAAAAACTGTTTTTT.

The chain uses TRBV27 and TRBJ2-6, with 10 bases that match TRBD1. The length of the CDR3 is 18 residues. Trimming at V came to 5 bases and at J to 1 base, leaving 8 bases not matched to a gene. The germline gives CDR1 MNHEY, CDR2 SMNVEV (reference sequence). CDR3 region: CASSNRQGARSGANVLTF. The CDR3 DNA reads TGTGCCAGCAGTAACAGACAGGGGGCTAGATCTGGGGCCAACGTCCTGACTTTC.

V is TRBV19 and J is TRBJ2-7; 8 bases are shared with TRBD1. V lost 3 bases, J lost 4 bases, and 5 bases stayed unmatched. Per germline, CDR1 LNHDA and CDR2 SQIVND (reference sequence). The CDR3 is made up of 14 amino acids. The CDR3: CASSMAGGPYEQYF. The CDR3 bases are TGTGCCAGTAGTATGGCAGGGGGCCCGTACGAGCAGTACTTC.

The chain uses TRBV7-9 and TRBJ2-2; the D call may be TRBD1 or TRBD2 (5 bases each). Per germline, CDR1 SEHNR and CDR2 FQNEAQ (reference sequence). V was shortened by 4 bases and J by 0 bases, with 21 bases between the two germline ends. This CDR3 spans 19 amino acids. DNA of the CDR3: TGTGCCAGCAGCTCCCGATCTACGGGGACCGCGACGAACACCGGGGAGCTGTTTTTT. Translation: CASSSRSTGTATNTGELFF.

Only a few counts were recorded for this clone. The V and J genes are TRBV27 and TRBJ2-1; TRBD2 might be the D (6 bases). Germline V gives CDR1 MNHEY, CDR2 SMNVEV (reference sequence). The V gene lost 6 bases and the J gene lost 10 bases, with 22 bases spanning the gap. The CDR3 contains 15 residues. The CDR3 nucleotides are TGTGCCAGCAGAAGAGGAGGGCGCGCACCGGGAGAGCAGTTCTTC. Translation: CASRRGGRAPGEQFF.

CDR3 bases: TGTGCCAGCAGCTTAACCCGAGCGGGGGCATTACAAGAGACCCAGTACTTC. Its translation: CASSLTRAGALQETQYF. The genes are TRBV7-8 and TRBJ2-5, with 8 bases that match TRBD2. The germline CDR1 and CDR2 sequences are SGHVS and FQNEAQ. CDR3 length: 17 amino acids. The ends lost 2 bases at V and 2 bases at J; junction bases unmatched: 10.

V is TRBV11-2 and J is TRBJ1-2; D is undetermined. CDR3 length: 11 amino acids. Per germline, CDR1 SGHAT and CDR2 FQNNGV. V was shortened by 5 bases and J by 2 bases, with 3 bases between the two germline ends. The CDR3 sequence is CASSANYGYTF. The CDR3 region has the DNA TGTGCCAGCAGCGCAAACTATGGCTACACCTTC.

DNA of the CDR3: TGTGCCAGCAGTAGGACAGGGGGATTTCATCAGCCCCAGCATTTT. It yields the protein CASSRTGGFHQPQHF. V is TRBV6-5 and J is TRBJ1-5, with 10 bases matching TRBD1. This CDR3 region has 15 residues. Germline values: CDR1 MNHEY, CDR2 SVGAGI. Germline trimming cut 5 bases from V and 5 bases from J; bases unmatched to any gene: 6.

The chain carries TRBV25-1 and TRBJ2-6; TRBD1 aligns across 12 bases. The junction had 7 bases not matched to a gene; V was cut back by 7 bases and J by 3 bases. The CDR3 contains 17 residues. Germline V gene lookup returns CDR1 MGHDK and CDR2 SYGVNS. CDR3 residues: CASNGDRGLGGANVLTF. The CDR3 DNA follows: TGTGCCAGCAATGGGGACAGGGGGCTGGGTGGGGCCAACGTCCTGACTTTC.

V gene TRBV13 combines with J gene TRBJ2-1; no clear D. The CDR3 is 15 residues long. Germline V CDR1 and CDR2: PRHDT, FYEKMQ (reference sequence). V dropped 5 bases and J dropped 2 bases, with 13 bases sitting between them. As DNA, the CDR3 is TGTGCCAGCAGCGCACTGGCTTACCCCTACAATGAGCAGTTCTTC. Encoded protein: CASSALAYPYNEQFF. The full variable domain, rest sourced from reference TRBV13 and TRBJ2-1, is AAGVIQSPRHLIKEKRETATLKCYPIPRHDTVYWYQQGPGQDPQFLISFYEKMQSDKGSIPDRFSAQQFSDYHSELNMSSLELGDSALYFCASSALAYPYNEQFFGPGTRLTVL.

This clone was counted between two and nine times. V and J are TRBV18 and TRBJ2-2; the match to TRBD1 covers 7 bases. V shed 3 bases, J shed 7 bases, and the junction held 11 bases outside the gene matches. In germline, CDR1 is KGHSH, CDR2 LQKENI. The CDR3 loop spans 16 amino acids. The CDR3 region has the DNA TGTGCCAGCTCACCCTACCGGACAGGCCCCGGCGGGGAGCTGTTTTTT. Translating gives CASSPYRTGPGGELFF.

V usage is TRBV5-1 and J usage is TRBJ1-1; TRBD1 agrees at 7 bases. The junction had 9 bases not matched to a gene; V was cut back by 1 base and J by 3 bases. CDR1 and CDR2 from the germline V gene are SGHRS and YFSETQ. The CDR3 loop spans 16 amino acids. The CDR3 here is CASSLTTGAQYTEAFF. DNA of the CDR3: TGCGCCAGCAGCTTGACTACAGGGGCGCAATACACTGAAGCTTTCTTT.

This chain links TRBV5-6 with TRBJ1-5, with TRBD1 as a possible D gene (5 bases). V was clipped by 4 bases and J by 2 bases, with 13 bases between them. CDR1 is SGHDT, CDR2 YYEEEE, per germline. The CDR3 runs to 15 residues. The CDR3, as DNA: TGTGCCAGCAGCCCCGGGGGGGTGGGCAATCAGCCCCAGCATTTT. It encodes CASSPGGVGNQPQHF.

V gene TRBV7-6 combines with J gene TRBJ1-1, with no clear D. The germline V and J ends were trimmed by 0 bases and 7 bases, with 15 bases remaining between them. The CDR3 sequence is 15 residues long. Germline CDR1 is SGHVS and CDR2 is FNYEAQ. CDR3: CASSLAVAGAGEAFF. The CDR3 bases are TGTGCCAGCAGCTTAGCGGTCGCGGGCGCCGGTGAAGCTTTCTTT.

This clone has a single count. The chain combines TRBV6-6 with TRBJ1-1; TRBD1 is a possible D gene (6 bases). Germline V lookup: CDR1 MNHNY, CDR2 SVGAGI (reference sequence). Trimming pared 7 bases from V and 1 base from J, leaving 16 bases between. The CDR3 consists of 15 residues. In DNA, the CDR3 is TGTGCCAGCACCGCCGGGGGGGCGTGGAACACTGAAGCTTTCTTT. It yields the protein CASTAGGAWNTEAFF.

The chain combines TRBV6-1 with TRBJ2-4, with TRBD1 identical over 7 bases. The CDR3 consists of 16 residues. V was pared by 3 bases and J by 0 bases, with 5 bases of the junction left unmatched. Germline assignment: CDR1 MNHNS and CDR2 SASEGT. CDR3 sequence: CASSDRDRIAKNIQYF. The CDR3 DNA reads TGTGCCAGCAGTGACAGGGACAGAATAGCCAAAAACATTCAGTACTTC.

This clone was counted only a few times. The chain has TRBV9 and TRBJ2-2; perhaps TRBD1 as D (5 bases). The CDR3 runs to 16 residues. The V end was cut by 0 bases, the J end by 0 bases, with 9 bases between. Germline lookup yields CDR1 SGDLS and CDR2 YYNGEE. The CDR3 loop reads CASSVVPGPNTGELFF. The CDR3 region has the DNA TGTGCCAGCAGCGTAGTTCCAGGGCCGAACACCGGGGAGCTGTTTTTT. Based on the CDR3 plus reference TRBV9 and TRBJ2-2, the full variable domain is DSGVTQTPKHLITATGQRVTLRCSPRSGDLSVYWYQQSLDQGLQFLIQYYNGEERAKGNILERFSAQQFPDLHSELNLSSLELGDSALYFCASSVVPGPNTGELFFGEGSRLTVL.

This clone appeared a few times. The chain is built from TRBV19 and TRBJ2-7; 9 bases line up with TRBD1. The CDR3 runs 15 residues. The V segment lost 2 bases and the J segment 8 bases; nucleotides outside the gene matches: 10. The germline gives CDR1 LNHDA, CDR2 SQIVND (reference sequence). The CDR3 protein is CASSIIGTGRNKQYF. The CDR3 region has the DNA TGTGCCAGTAGTATAATCGGGACAGGGAGGAATAAGCAGTACTTC.

This sequence joins TRBV4-1 and TRBJ2-1; the match to TRBD1 covers 8 bases. With 1 base clipped from V and 4 bases from J, the junction kept 9 bases outside the gene matches. The germline CDR1 and CDR2 sequences are MGHRA and YSYEKL. The CDR3 has 17 amino acids. Here the CDR3 DNA reads TGCGCCAGCAGCCAAGCCCAGGGACAGGCCTTTTACAATGAGCAGTTCTTC. It is translated as CASSQAQGQAFYNEQFF.